This T cell receptor (beta chain) was recovered during a study of blood T cell repertoires in COVID-19. Study in general: The analysed material was cDNA or gDNA that came from T cells, B-cell-depleted T cells, or PBMCs.

Data came from immunoSEQ multiplex PCR; TCRdb stores just in-frame clones and leaves some out. The repertoire holds around 56,000 clones, 80% seen once, with 6.5% to 7.5% in the top ten. Germline V gene lookup returns CDR1 MDHEN and CDR2 SYDVKM. V gave up 5 bases and J gave up 0 bases, with 8 bases separating them. The CDR3 extends over 14 amino acids. Sequencing used peripheral blood. The chain has TRBV28 and TRBJ1-5; D not certain. This sequence was found in a man aged 60 to 75 with acute or convalescent COVID-19. The CDR3 coding sequence is TGTGCCAGCAGTACAGATTATAGCAATCAGCCCCAGCATTTT. Amino acid sequence: CASSTDYSNQPQHF.